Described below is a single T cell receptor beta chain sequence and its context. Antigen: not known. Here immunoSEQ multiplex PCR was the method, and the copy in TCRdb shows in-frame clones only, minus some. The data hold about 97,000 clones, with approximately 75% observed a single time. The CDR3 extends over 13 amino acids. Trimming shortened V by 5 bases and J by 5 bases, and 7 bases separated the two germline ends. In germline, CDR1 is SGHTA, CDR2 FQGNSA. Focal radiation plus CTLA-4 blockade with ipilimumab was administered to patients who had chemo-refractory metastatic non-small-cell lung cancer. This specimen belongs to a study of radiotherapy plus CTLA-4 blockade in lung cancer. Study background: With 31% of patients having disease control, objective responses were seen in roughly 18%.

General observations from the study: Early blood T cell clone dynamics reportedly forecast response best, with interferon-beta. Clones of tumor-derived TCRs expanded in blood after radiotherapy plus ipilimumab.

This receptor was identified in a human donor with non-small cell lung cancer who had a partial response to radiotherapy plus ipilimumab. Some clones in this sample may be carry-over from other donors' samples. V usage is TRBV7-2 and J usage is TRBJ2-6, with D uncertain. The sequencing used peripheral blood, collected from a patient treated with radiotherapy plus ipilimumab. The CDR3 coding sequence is TGTGCCAGCAGCCCCGGGTGGGCCAACGTCCTGACTTTC. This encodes CASSPGWANVLTF.